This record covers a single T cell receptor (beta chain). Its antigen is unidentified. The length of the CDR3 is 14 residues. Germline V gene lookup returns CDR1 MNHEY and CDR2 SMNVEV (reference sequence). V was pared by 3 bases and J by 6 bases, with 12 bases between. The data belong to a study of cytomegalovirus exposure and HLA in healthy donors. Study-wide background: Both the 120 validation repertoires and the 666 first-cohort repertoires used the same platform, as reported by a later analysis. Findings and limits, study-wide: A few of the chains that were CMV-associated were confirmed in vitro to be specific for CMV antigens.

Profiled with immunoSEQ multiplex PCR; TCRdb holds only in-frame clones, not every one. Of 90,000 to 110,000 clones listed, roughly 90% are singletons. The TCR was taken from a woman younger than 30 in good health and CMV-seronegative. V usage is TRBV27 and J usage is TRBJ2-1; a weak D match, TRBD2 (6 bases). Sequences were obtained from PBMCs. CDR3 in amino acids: CASSFGGGSNEQFF. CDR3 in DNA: TGTGCCAGCAGTTTTGGGGGAGGAAGCAATGAGCAGTTCTTC.